Listed below are T cell receptor beta chains from one sample, sequenced in a study of OX40 agonist ivuxolimab in advanced cancers. Clones were sequenced by immunoSEQ multiplex PCR, and TCRdb holds only the in-frame ones, with some missing. The sample records over 25,000 clones, about 86% being singletons. Source: CD4+ or CD8+ T cells sorted from blood, taken in a trial of the OX40 agonist ivuxolimab. The receptors were gathered from an adult with an advanced solid tumor such as melanoma, head and neck, liver or kidney cancer. Each CDR3 is given with its conserved first and last residue. A D gene is named only where the DNA matches it firmly.

j_call v_call d_call cdr3_aa cdr3_nt
TRBJ1-3 TRBV19 TRBD1 CASSIWGQPAGNTIYF TGTGCCAGTAGTATATGGGGACAGCCGGCCGGAAACACCATATATTTT
TRBJ2-1 TRBV19 NA CASSIIGRANEQFF TGTGCCAGTAGTATAATCGGCAGGGCGAATGAGCAGTTCTTC
TRBJ2-7 TRBV25-1 NA CASSVGGREQYF TGTGCCAGCAGTGTTGGGGGGCGAGAGCAGTACTTC
TRBJ2-1 TRBV7-3 NA CASSYGAHSYNEQFF TGTGCCAGCAGCTATGGAGCCCACTCCTACAATGAGCAGTTCTTC
TRBJ2-5 TRBV29-1 NA CSVEEGHLLSGETQYF TGCAGCGTTGAAGAGGGACATTTACTGAGTGGAGAGACCCAGTACTTC
TRBJ2-1 TRBV4-1 TRBD2 CASSQELEAGGEYNEQFF TGCGCCAGCAGCCAAGAGCTCGAGGCGGGAGGGGAGTACAATGAGCAGTTCTTC
TRBJ2-1 TRBV6-6 TRBD1 CATEQGDEQFF TGTGCCACCGAACAGGGGGATGAGCAGTTCTTC
TRBJ2-7 TRBV19 TRBD2 CASSSGTSGRSPPYEQYF TGTGCCAGTAGCAGTGGGACTAGCGGGAGGTCCCCTCCCTACGAGCAGTACTTC
TRBJ2-3 TRBV14 NA CASNQAVEDTQYF TGTGCCAGCAACCAAGCGGTCGAAGATACGCAGTATTTT
TRBJ2-5 TRBV7-8 NA CASSLATEETQYF TGTGCCAGCAGCTTAGCTACAGAAGAGACCCAGTACTTC
TRBJ2-7 TRBV5-5 NA CASSLDSGVYEQYF TGTGCCAGCAGCTTGGATTCAGGGGTTTACGAGCAGTACTTC
TRBJ1-2 TRBV6-6 NA CASSYSDTNYGYTF TGTGCCAGCAGTTACTCCGACACTAACTATGGCTACACCTTC